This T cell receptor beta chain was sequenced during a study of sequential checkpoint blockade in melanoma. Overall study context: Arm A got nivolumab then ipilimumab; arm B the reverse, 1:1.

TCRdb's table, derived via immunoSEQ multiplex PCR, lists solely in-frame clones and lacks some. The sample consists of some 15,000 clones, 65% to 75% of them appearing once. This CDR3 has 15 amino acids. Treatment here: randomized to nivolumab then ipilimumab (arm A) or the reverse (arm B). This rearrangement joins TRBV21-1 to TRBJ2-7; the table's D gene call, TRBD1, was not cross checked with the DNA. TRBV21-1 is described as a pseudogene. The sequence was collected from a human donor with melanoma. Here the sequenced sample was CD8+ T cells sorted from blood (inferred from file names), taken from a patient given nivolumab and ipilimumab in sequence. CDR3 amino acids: CASSNGTRSSYEQYF. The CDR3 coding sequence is TGTGCCAGCAGCAACGGGACAAGATCCTCCTACGAGCAGTACTTC.